The T cell receptor beta chain described here comes from a study of cytomegalovirus exposure and HLA in healthy donors. Study findings and constraints: In the approximately 120 validation repertoires, a later analysis found that first-cohort TCR clusters tended to co-occur. Listed as cytomegalovirus-associated were 150 or so TCR beta chains. Cytomegalovirus status was reportedly diagnosed by the classifier with high sensitivity and specificity.

As for this clone: Its antigen remains unidentified.

Among the 110 or so subjects of the validation cohort, separate from the roughly 600-subject first cohort, were the donors. Data came from immunoSEQ multiplex PCR; TCRdb stores just in-frame clones and leaves some out. In the table there are 100,000 to 150,000 clones, roughly nine tenths of which are singletons. The sequence was collected from a woman in her late teens or twenties in good health and CMV-seronegative. Sequenced input: PBMCs.

The CDR3 sequence: CASDRYTEAFF. CDR3 bases: TGTGCCAGCGACAGGTATACTGAAGCTTTCTTT. The rearrangement uses TRBV6-1 and TRBJ1-1; possible D gene TRBD1, 6 bases. V gave up 8 bases and J gave up 5 bases, with 9 bases separating them. The CDR3 contains 11 residues. The germline gives CDR1 MNHNS, CDR2 SASEGT.